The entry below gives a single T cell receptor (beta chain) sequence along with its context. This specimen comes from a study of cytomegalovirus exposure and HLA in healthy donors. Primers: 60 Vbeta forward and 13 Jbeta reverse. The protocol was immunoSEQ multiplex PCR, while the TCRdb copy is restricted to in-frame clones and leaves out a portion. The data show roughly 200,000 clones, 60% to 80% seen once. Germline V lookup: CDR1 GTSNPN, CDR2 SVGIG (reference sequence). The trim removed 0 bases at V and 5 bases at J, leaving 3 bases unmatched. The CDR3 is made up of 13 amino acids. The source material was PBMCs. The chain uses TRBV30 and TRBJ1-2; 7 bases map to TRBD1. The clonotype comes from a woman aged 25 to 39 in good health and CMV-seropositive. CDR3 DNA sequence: TGTGCCTGGAGTGTGGGGACAGCGTATGGCTACACCTTC. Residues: CAWSVGTAYGYTF.